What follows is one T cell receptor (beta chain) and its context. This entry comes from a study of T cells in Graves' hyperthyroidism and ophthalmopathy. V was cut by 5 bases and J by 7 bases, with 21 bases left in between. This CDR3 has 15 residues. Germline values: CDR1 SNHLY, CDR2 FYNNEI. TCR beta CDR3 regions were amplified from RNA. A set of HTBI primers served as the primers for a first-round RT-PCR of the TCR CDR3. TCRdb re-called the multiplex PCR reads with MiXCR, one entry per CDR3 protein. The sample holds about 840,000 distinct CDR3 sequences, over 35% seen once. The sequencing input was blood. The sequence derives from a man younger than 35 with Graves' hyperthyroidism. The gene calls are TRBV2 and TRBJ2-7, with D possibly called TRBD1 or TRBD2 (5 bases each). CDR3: CASSPYIGAGGEQYF. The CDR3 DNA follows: TGTGCCAGCAGTCCCTATATAGGGGCCGGAGGAGAGCAGTACTTC.